These T cell receptor beta chains were read from a single sample in a study of identifying expanded T cells in peripheral blood. Using immunoSEQ multiplex PCR, the repertoire was profiled, and TCRdb retains in-frame clones only, with some absent. This table holds about 78,000 clones, about 88% found once. The sequencing input was blood. The receptor source for this set is a person aged 18-69 years in good health. The CDR3 runs from the conserved cysteine through the conserved F or W. The D gene is left open where the match is weak. Size is omitted from some rows. Given values are once, few, many or a class for expanded clones.

DNA: TGCGCCAGCAGACTTCAGGAGCCGAACACTGAAGCTTTCTTT; CDR3: CASRLQEPNTEAFF; J: TRBJ1-1; size: .; V: TRBV4-3; D: .
DNA: TGCGCCAGCAGCTTGGCCAGCGGGGGACAAGAGACCCAGTACTTC; CDR3: CASSLASGGQETQYF; J: TRBJ2-5; size: .; V: TRBV5-1; D: TRBD2
DNA: TGTGCCAGCAGTATCCGGGCAGGGAACACTGAAGCTTTCTTT; CDR3: CASSIRAGNTEAFF; J: TRBJ1-1; size: .; V: TRBV27; D: .
DNA: TGTGCCAGCAGCTTTGGGCCGGGGCCCCAGCATTTT; CDR3: CASSFGPGPQHF; J: TRBJ1-5; size: .; V: TRBV7-2; D: .
DNA: TGTGCCAGCAGCCTAGACAGGGGGTCTCTTACTTTCTTC; CDR3: CASSLDRGSLTFF; J: TRBJ2-7; size: .; V: TRBV5-4; D: TRBD1
DNA: TGTGCCAGCAGCTTAGGTCCTGCGGGTGTGAACACTGAAGCTTTCTTT; CDR3: CASSLGPAGVNTEAFF; J: TRBJ1-1; size: .; V: TRBV7-2; D: .
DNA: TGTGCCAGCAGCCAGGAAACAGGGATAACTACGAACACTGAAGCTTTCTTT; CDR3: CASSQETGITTNTEAFF; J: TRBJ1-1; size: few; V: TRBV4-2; D: .
DNA: TGTGCCAGCAGGGATACGGGTTCCCACAATCAGCCCCAGCATTTT; CDR3: CASRDTGSHNQPQHF; J: TRBJ1-5; size: once; V: TRBV6-5; D: .
DNA: TGCGCCAGCAGCTCCAGTCCCGGGACTAGCGCAGGAATCTACGAGCAGTACTTC; CDR3: CASSSSPGTSAGIYEQYF; J: TRBJ2-7; size: .; V: TRBV5-1; D: TRBD2
DNA: TGTGCCAGCAGCTTAGGGCATTCACCCCTCCACTTT; CDR3: CASSLGHSPLHF; J: TRBJ1-6; size: few; V: TRBV7-9; D: .
DNA: TGTGCCAGCAGACTACAGAACACCGGGGAGCTGTTTTTT; CDR3: CASRLQNTGELFF; J: TRBJ2-2; size: .; V: TRBV5-4; D: .
DNA: TGTGCCAGCAGCCCCGACAGGGGGCTTCCCTACGAGCAGTACTTC; CDR3: CASSPDRGLPYEQYF; J: TRBJ2-7; size: .; V: TRBV7-9; D: TRBD1
DNA: TGTGCCAGCAGTTACGGGGCTATCCAGGGAGAGCAGTTCTTC; CDR3: CASSYGAIQGEQFF; J: TRBJ2-1; size: once; V: TRBV6-5; D: .
DNA: TGTGCCAGCAGCCAAGAAAATCGCCGGGGGCGATCTGAGCAGTTCTTC; CDR3: CASSQENRRGRSEQFF; J: TRBJ2-1; size: .; V: TRBV4-2; D: .
DNA: TGCGCCAGCAGCCAAGAATTTCCAGAAACGAACACCGGGGAGCTGTTTTTT; CDR3: CASSQEFPETNTGELFF; J: TRBJ2-2; size: .; V: TRBV4-1; D: .
DNA: TGTGCCAGCTCACCCACTGGAGTAGGAATCGACGAGCAGTACTTC; CDR3: CASSPTGVGIDEQYF; J: TRBJ2-7; size: .; V: TRBV18; D: .
DNA: TGTGCCATCAGTGAGTCGACTGAGGAGGGTGAGCAGTTCTTC; CDR3: CAISESTEEGEQFF; J: TRBJ2-1; size: .; V: TRBV10-3; D: .
DNA: TGCGCCAGCAGCTTAACCGGGACGAACACTGAAGCTTTCTTT; CDR3: CASSLTGTNTEAFF; J: TRBJ1-1; size: .; V: TRBV5-1; D: .
DNA: TGTGCCAGCAGCTTTGTAGCGGGAAGCACAGATACGCAGTATTTT; CDR3: CASSFVAGSTDTQYF; J: TRBJ2-3; size: few; V: TRBV11-3; D: TRBD2
DNA: TGCGCCAGCAGTGAGTATCCGAACACCGGGGAGCTGTTTTTT; CDR3: CASSEYPNTGELFF; J: TRBJ2-2; size: many; V: TRBV10-2; D: .
DNA: TGTGCCAGCAGCTTGGCTCAGGGGAGGAACACTGAAGCTTTCTTT; CDR3: CASSLAQGRNTEAFF; J: TRBJ1-1; size: .; V: TRBV5-4; D: .
DNA: TGTGCCAGCAGCTTAGGGACAGCCGGCTATGGCTACACCTTC; CDR3: CASSLGTAGYGYTF; J: TRBJ1-2; size: once; V: TRBV7-9; D: .
DNA: TGTGCCAGTAGTATCAGGGCTTCTTATGAGCAGTTCTTC; CDR3: CASSIRASYEQFF; J: TRBJ2-1; size: few; V: TRBV19; D: .
DNA: TGTGCCAGTAGTCATGGGCCTTGGGATGAGCAGTTCTTC; CDR3: CASSHGPWDEQFF; J: TRBJ2-1; size: .; V: TRBV19; D: .
DNA: TGTGCCAGCAGTTACTTCGGACAGGACTATGGCTACACCTTC; CDR3: CASSYFGQDYGYTF; J: TRBJ1-2; size: .; V: TRBV6-6; D: TRBD1
DNA: TGTGCCAGCAGCTCCTCGGGCGGGATAACTGAAGCTTTCTTT; CDR3: CASSSSGGITEAFF; J: TRBJ1-1; size: few; V: TRBV6-5; D: .
DNA: TGTGCCAGCAGTCCCGGGAGGCTTACGCAGTATTTT; CDR3: CASSPGRLTQYF; J: TRBJ2-3; size: .; V: TRBV6-6; D: TRBD2
DNA: TGTGCCAGTAAGACAGAGAGTCACTATGGCTACACCTTC; CDR3: CASKTESHYGYTF; J: TRBJ1-2; size: .; V: TRBV19; D: .
DNA: TGCGCCAGCAGCCCCGGAGGGGGCACTGGCTACACCTTC; CDR3: CASSPGGGTGYTF; J: TRBJ1-2; size: .; V: TRBV5-1; D: TRBD1